Sequencing of this T cell receptor (beta chain) was carried out in a study of patients and donors after allogeneic stem cell transplantation. This clonotype was counted many times. Deletions cut 1 base from V and 4 bases from J, with 7 bases between. This CDR3 comprises 13 residues. In TCRdb, the RT-PCR reads were re-called with MiXCR into one record per CDR3 protein. The profile shows roughly 150,000 distinct CDR3 sequences, about 24% of them singletons. The rearrangement joins TRBV12-3 or TRBV12-4 to TRBJ1-1; a weak D match, TRBD1 (6 bases). Material: blood, either unsorted or a sorted T cell fraction (not recorded which). The sequence came from a human donor who was either an allogeneic HSCT recipient or a stem cell or donor lymphocyte infusion donor (not recorded which). It is not recorded whose cells these are; they may come from a transplant donor. This chain's CDR3 is CASSLEGGTEAFF. CDR3 DNA: TGTGCCAGCAGTTTAGAGGGGGGCACTGAAGCTTTCTTT.